These T cell receptor beta chains were read from a single sample in a study of blood T cell repertoires in COVID-19. Measured with immunoSEQ multiplex PCR; TCRdb has only the in-frame clones, and not every one. The table records some 120,000 clones, around three quarters of them present only once. Material: peripheral blood. These receptors all come from a human donor in a cohort sampled during active COVID-19. Both conserved end residues are part of each CDR3.

TRBJ2-7 TRBV5-4 CASSRAGQGYEQYF
TRBJ2-7 TRBV6-5 CASKGLENYEQYF
TRBJ1-5 TRBV5-5 CASSPRTASNQPQHF
TRBJ2-1 TRBV5-1 CASSSPGISSYNEQFF
TRBJ2-1 TRBV11-2 CASRLLAGGSNEQFF
TRBJ1-6 TRBV27 CASSPLQGNRSPLHF
TRBJ2-1 TRBV20-1 CSARVTDEQFF
TRBJ2-3 TRBV5-1 CASSFRYSTDTQYF
TRBJ2-7 TRBV2 CASSVRGLSTYEQYF
TRBJ2-1 TRBV2 CASRTGLNNEQFF
TRBJ1-5 TRBV6-1 CASSEAVTGPGKINQPQHF